Below, 17 T cell receptor beta chains from the same sample are listed, as sequenced in a study of graft-versus-host responses after intestinal transplantation. Clones were read by immunoSEQ multiplex PCR, and TCRdb kept only the in-frame ones, dropping some. The sample carries just over 20,000 clones, approximately 89% recorded once. The input for sequencing was PBMCs, taken 65 to 70 days after intestinal transplantation. The source is a human patient who received an intestinal transplant, so some T cells may come from the graft donor.

The chain employs TRBV11-2 and TRBJ2-1; a weak D match, TRBD1 (7 bases). Germline CDR1 is SGHAT and CDR2 is FQNNGV. CDR3 size: 16 residues. Trimming took 1 base from V and 7 from J, leaving 17 bases between them. The CDR3: CASSLVSQGGTNEQFF. CDR3 bases: TGTGCCAGCAGCTTAGTGTCGCAGGGGGGTACGAATGAGCAGTTCTTC.

The chain recombines TRBV6-1 with TRBJ2-5; TRBD2 matches at 8 bases. After removal of 0 bases from V and 2 bases from J, the junction contained 2 bases not matched to a gene. The CDR3 has 15 amino acids. Germline CDR1 and CDR2: MNHNS and SASEGT. The CDR3 loop is CASSEAAGGQETQYF. Written as DNA, the CDR3 is TGTGCCAGCAGTGAAGCGGCGGGGGGACAAGAGACCCAGTACTTC.

The rearrangement uses TRBV5-1 and TRBJ1-2, with a weak D call TRBD1 (6 bases). CDR1 and CDR2 from the germline V gene are SGHRS and YFSETQ. The ends were cut back, 1 base at V and 6 bases at J, with 19 bases in the middle. This CDR3 contains 16 residues. CDR3 DNA: TGCGCCAGCAGCTTGCGGGGGGCGCCCCGGGGGGATGGCTACACCTTC. As protein: CASSLRGAPRGDGYTF.

The chain joins TRBV19 to TRBJ1-2; D unclear. CDR1 is LNHDA and CDR2 is SQIVND in the germline V gene (reference sequence). Trimming took 5 bases from V and 0 from J, leaving 4 bases between them. The CDR3 extends over 12 amino acids. This chain's CDR3 is CASSAANYGYTF. The CDR3 DNA is TGTGCCAGTAGTGCGGCTAACTATGGCTACACCTTC.

This clone was picked up one time. CDR3 nucleotide sequence: TGTGCCAGCAGTTATATTCAGGGGGACACTGAAGCTTTCTTT. Its translation: CASSYIQGDTEAFF. The J gene is TRBJ1-1, the V gene TRBV6-5; 7 nucleotides line up with TRBD1. V shed 3 bases and J 3 bases; nucleotides not matched to a gene: 4. CDR1 is MNHEY, CDR2 SVGAGI, per germline. The CDR3 totals 14 residues.

The chain joins TRBV7-2 to TRBJ1-6; possibly TRBD1 for D (5 bases). CDR3 size: 13 residues. Trimming removed 5 bases at V and 8 bases at J, with 10 bases between. Looked up from germline, CDR1 is SGHTA and CDR2 is FQGNSA. CDR3 nucleotides: TGTGCCAGCAGCCCTTCCAGGGATTCACCCCTCCACTTT. This sequence encodes CASSPSRDSPLHF.

The V and J genes are TRBV30 and TRBJ2-1; TRBD2 is a possible D gene (7 bases). Trimming removed 0 bases at V and 5 bases at J, with 20 bases between. The CDR3 spans 17 residues. Germline CDR1 GTSNPN, CDR2 SVGIG (reference sequence). CDR3 region: CAWSVQLSGDINNEQFF. Written as DNA, the CDR3 is TGTGCCTGGAGTGTACAGTTGAGCGGGGACATAAACAATGAGCAGTTCTTC.

The chain couples TRBV9 to TRBJ2-3; D possibly corresponds to TRBD1 (5 bases). The CDR3 runs to 13 residues. V was pared by 0 bases and J by 9 bases, with 11 bases between. CDR1 SGDLS and CDR2 YYNGEE come from the germline V gene. CDR3 in DNA: TGTGCCAGCAGCGTAGATTGGGCAGGGACGCAGTATTTT. This codes for CASSVDWAGTQYF.

In its sample, this clone was seen once. The gene calls are TRBV5-5 and TRBJ1-6; the D gene is possibly TRBD1 (5 bases). The CDR3 loop spans 16 amino acids. Germline values: CDR1 SGHKS, CDR2 YYEKEE (reference sequence). Trimming shortened V by 4 bases and J by 0 bases, and 11 bases separated the two germline ends. CDR3 region: CASSHRFTSYNSPLHF. The CDR3 region has the DNA TGTGCCAGCAGCCACAGGTTCACCTCCTATAATTCACCCCTCCACTTT.

The chain couples TRBV6-4 to TRBJ2-2; 7 bases agree with TRBD1. Germline lookup yields CDR1 MRHNA and CDR2 SNTAGT. Trimming took 2 bases from V and 3 from J; bases not matched to a gene: 0. This CDR3 comprises 14 residues. CDR3 sequence (DNA): TGTGCCAGCAGTGACCAGGGGGACACCGGGGAGCTGTTTTTT. This gives the protein CASSDQGDTGELFF.

The chain has TRBV4-1 and TRBJ1-2; D might be TRBD1 (5 bases). The CDR3 has 18 residues. Germline CDR1 and CDR2: MGHRA and YSYEKL. V was clipped by 3 bases and J by 5 bases, with 25 bases between them. DNA of the CDR3: TGCGCCAGCAGCCAGGGGCCCGGGACCCCTGAACTAACGTATGGCTACACCTTC. Its translation is CASSQGPGTPELTYGYTF.

This rearrangement joins TRBV9 to TRBJ2-7; a possible D gene is TRBD1 (6 bases). V lost 4 bases and J lost 4, with 9 bases in between. In germline, CDR1 is SGDLS, CDR2 YYNGEE. The CDR3 totals 12 residues. This CDR3 is CASSSTGYEQYF. The CDR3 DNA is TGTGCCAGCAGCTCTACAGGGTACGAGCAGTACTTC.

The rearrangement links TRBV14 to TRBJ2-7; 7 bases agree with TRBD1. Losses at the gene ends were 4 bases for V and 4 bases for J; bases not matched to a gene: 13. The CDR3 sequence is 16 residues long. Germline CDR1 SGHDN, CDR2 FVKESK. In DNA, the CDR3 is TGTGCCAGCAGCCCGACCTCCGGGACAGTTATTTACGAGCAGTACTTC. Protein product: CASSPTSGTVIYEQYF.

The CDR3 nucleotides are TGTGCCAGTACCATAGGGGGGGACAGGGGGAGCAATCAGCCCCAGCATTTT. It yields the protein CASTIGGDRGSNQPQHF. The rearrangement joins TRBV19 to TRBJ1-5; 11 bases match TRBD1. The CDR3 spans 17 residues. V gave up 7 bases and J gave up 1 base; unmatched junction bases: 9. The germline CDR1 and CDR2 sequences are LNHDA and SQIVND (reference sequence).

The genes are TRBV15 and TRBJ1-5; D is unclear. The germline gives CDR1 LNHNV, CDR2 YYDKDF (reference sequence). This CDR3 comprises 15 residues. The V end was cut by 0 bases, the J end by 6 bases, with 12 bases between. The DNA of the CDR3 is TGTGCCACCAGCAGAGATTTGGCCCCGAGTCAGCCCCAGCATTTT. Translating it yields CATSRDLAPSQPQHF.

This clone was seen only once. This chain joins TRBV7-9 and TRBJ2-7, with TRBD2 as a possible D gene (5 bases). The germline V gene has CDR1 SEHNR and CDR2 FQNEAQ (reference sequence). The V end lost 0 bases, the J end lost 9 bases, and 12 bases lay between the germline ends. This CDR3 has 13 amino acids. CDR3 sequence (DNA): TGTGCCAGCAGCTTAGCGCTAGGGAGAGGGCAGTACTTC. Its translation is CASSLALGRGQYF. Full variable domain (missing parts from reference TRBV7-9 and TRBJ2-7): DTGVSQNPRHKITKRGQNVTFRCDPISEHNRLYWYRQTLGQGPEFLTYFQNEAQLEKSRLLSDRFSAERPKGSFSTLEIQRTEQGDSAMYLCASSLALGRGQYFGPGTRLTVT.

V is TRBV11-2 and J is TRBJ2-2, with 9 bases lining up with TRBD2. The CDR3 covers 17 residues. CDR1 is SGHAT, CDR2 FQNNGV, per germline. Trimming took 2 bases from V and 0 from J; bases not matched to a gene: 4. The CDR3: CASSLFLAGPNTGELFF. The CDR3 DNA reads as TGTGCCAGCAGCTTATTTCTAGCGGGGCCGAACACCGGGGAGCTGTTTTTT.